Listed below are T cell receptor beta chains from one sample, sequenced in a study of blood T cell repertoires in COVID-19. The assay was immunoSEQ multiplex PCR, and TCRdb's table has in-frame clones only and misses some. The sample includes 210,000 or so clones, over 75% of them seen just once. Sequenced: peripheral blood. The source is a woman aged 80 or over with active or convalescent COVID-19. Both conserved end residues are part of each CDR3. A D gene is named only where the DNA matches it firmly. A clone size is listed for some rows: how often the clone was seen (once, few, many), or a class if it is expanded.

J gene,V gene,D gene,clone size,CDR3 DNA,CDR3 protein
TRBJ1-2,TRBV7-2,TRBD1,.,TGTGCCAGCAGCTGGGACAGGACAGCCTATGGCTACACCTTC,CASSWDRTAYGYTF
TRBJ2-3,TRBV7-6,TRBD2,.,TGTGCCAGCAGCCCCGTAGCGGGGGGGACAGATACGCAGTATTTT,CASSPVAGGTDTQYF
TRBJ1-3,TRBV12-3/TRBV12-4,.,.,TGTGCCAGCAGTCGTTCTGGAAACACCATATATTTT,CASSRSGNTIYF
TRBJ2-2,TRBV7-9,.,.,TGTGCCAGCAGCTTAGACCAGGCCACCGGGGAGCTGTTTTTT,CASSLDQATGELFF
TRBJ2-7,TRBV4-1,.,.,TGCGCCAGCAGCCAAGGCGGATACGAGCAGTACTTC,CASSQGGYEQYF
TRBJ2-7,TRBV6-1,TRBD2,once,TGTGCCGGGGGGGGAGGACCTCGCGTTGGGGAGCAGTACTTC,CAGGGGPRVGEQYF
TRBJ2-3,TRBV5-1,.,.,TGCGCCAGCAGCGCGGGCTTGGGAGACACAGATACGCAGTATTTT,CASSAGLGDTDTQYF
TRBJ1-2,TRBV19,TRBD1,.,TGTGCCAGTAGTATGGGCGGGACAGGGCGGACTGGCTACACCTTC,CASSMGGTGRTGYTF
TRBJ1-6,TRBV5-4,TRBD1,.,TGTGCCAGCAGCTCCGGGACAGGAGGTTCACCCCTCCACTTT,CASSSGTGGSPLHF
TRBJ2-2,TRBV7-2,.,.,TGTGCCAGTAACCCGGGAAACACCGGGGAGCTGTTTTTT,CASNPGNTGELFF
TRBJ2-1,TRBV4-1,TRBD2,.,TGCGCCAGCAGCCAAGACCGGAGTAGCGGGGGGGCCAGGGAGCAGTTCTTC,CASSQDRSSGGAREQFF
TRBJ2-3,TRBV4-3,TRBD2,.,TGCGCCAGCAGCCAGGGTGCACTAGCGGGGGGGACAGATACGCAGTATTTT,CASSQGALAGGTDTQYF
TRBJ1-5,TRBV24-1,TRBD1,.,TGTGCCACCAGTGACAAAGGGACAGGCTGGAATCAGCCCCAGCATTTT,CATSDKGTGWNQPQHF
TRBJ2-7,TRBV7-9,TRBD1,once,TGTGCCAGCAGCTCTGACCGACAGGGGTCTACCTACGAGCAGTACTTC,CASSSDRQGSTYEQYF
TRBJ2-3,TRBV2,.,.,TGTGCCAGCAGTGAAGCGCTTCTTACCGAGACAGATACGCAGTATTTT,CASSEALLTETDTQYF
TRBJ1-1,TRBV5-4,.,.,TGTGCCAGCAGCTTGAAGGTACAGGGAAACACTGAAGCTTTCTTT,CASSLKVQGNTEAFF
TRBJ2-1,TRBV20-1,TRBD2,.,TGCAGTGCTAGTTTGGCGGGGGGGGCTAACAATGAGCAGTTCTTC,CSASLAGGANNEQFF
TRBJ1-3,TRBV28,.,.,TGTGCCAGCAGCCCCAGAGGGAGGGCCATTAACACCATATATTTT,CASSPRGRAINTIYF
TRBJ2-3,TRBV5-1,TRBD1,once,TGCGCCAGCAGTGGGCAGGGGGCCCCAGATACGCAGTATTTT,CASSGQGAPDTQYF
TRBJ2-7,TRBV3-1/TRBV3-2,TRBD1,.,TGTGCCAGCAGCCAAGCCGGGACAGGGGGCTACGAGCAGTACTTC,CASSQAGTGGYEQYF